Reported below is one T cell receptor (beta chain). The antigen remains unidentified. CDR1 and CDR2 from the germline V gene are LNHDA and SQIVND (reference sequence). The germline V and J ends were trimmed by 4 bases and 1 base, with 13 bases remaining between them. The CDR3 totals 15 residues. These data belong to a study of PD-1 blockade in mismatch repair-deficient tumors. Study-level results: Tumor-resident clones, often undetectable pretreatment in blood, expanded then contracted after pembrolizumab.

Method: immunoSEQ multiplex PCR; TCRdb's copy keeps in-frame clones and lacks some. The repertoire holds some 100,000 clones, with 82% as singletons. This clonotype originated in an adult with mismatch repair-deficient cancer. The chain employs TRBV19 and TRBJ1-2; weak D call: TRBD1 (5 bases). The sequencing used peripheral blood, collected 35 to 37 weeks after starting pembrolizumab. CDR3 DNA sequence: TGTGCCAGTAGTACGGTAGGGGCTAATAACTATGGCTACACCTTC. Translation gives CASSTVGANNYGYTF.